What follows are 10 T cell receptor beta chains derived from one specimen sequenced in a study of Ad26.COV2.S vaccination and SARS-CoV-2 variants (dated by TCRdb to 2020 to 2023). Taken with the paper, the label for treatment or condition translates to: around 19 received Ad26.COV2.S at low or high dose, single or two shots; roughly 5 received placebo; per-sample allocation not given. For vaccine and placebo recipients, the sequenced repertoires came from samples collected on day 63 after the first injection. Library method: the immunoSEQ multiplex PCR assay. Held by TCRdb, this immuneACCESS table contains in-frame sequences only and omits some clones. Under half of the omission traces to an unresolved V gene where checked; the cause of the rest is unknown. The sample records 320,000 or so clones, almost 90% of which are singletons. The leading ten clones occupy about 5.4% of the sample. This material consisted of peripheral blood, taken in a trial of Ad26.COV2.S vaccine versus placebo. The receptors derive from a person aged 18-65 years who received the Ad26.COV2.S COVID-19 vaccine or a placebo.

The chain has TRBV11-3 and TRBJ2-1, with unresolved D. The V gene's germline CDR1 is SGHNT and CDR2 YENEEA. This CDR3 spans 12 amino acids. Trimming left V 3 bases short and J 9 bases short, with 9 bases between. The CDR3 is CASSFRNREQFF. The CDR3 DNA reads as TGTGCCAGCAGCTTCCGGAACCGTGAGCAGTTCTTC.

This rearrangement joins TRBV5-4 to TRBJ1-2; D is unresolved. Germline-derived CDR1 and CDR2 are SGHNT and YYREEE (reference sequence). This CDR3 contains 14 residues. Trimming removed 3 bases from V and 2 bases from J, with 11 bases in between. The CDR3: CASSWETENYGYTF. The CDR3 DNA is TGTGCCAGCAGCTGGGAGACGGAAAACTATGGCTACACCTTC.

This CDR3 reads CASEDTNQPQHF. CDR3 bases: TGTGCCAGCGAAGACACTAATCAGCCCCAGCATTTT. This chain uses TRBV2 with TRBJ1-5; D gene ambiguous. V was pared by 8 bases and J by 4 bases, with 9 bases between. This CDR3 comprises 12 residues. The germline V gene encodes CDR1 SNHLY and CDR2 FYNNEI.

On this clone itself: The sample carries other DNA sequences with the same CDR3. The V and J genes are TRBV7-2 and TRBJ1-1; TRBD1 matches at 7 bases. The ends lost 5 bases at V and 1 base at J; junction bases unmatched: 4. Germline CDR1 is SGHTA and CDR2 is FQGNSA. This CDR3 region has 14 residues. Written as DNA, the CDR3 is TGTGCCAGCAGCCTTTGGACAGGGAACACTGAAGCTTTCTTT. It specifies CASSLWTGNTEAFF.

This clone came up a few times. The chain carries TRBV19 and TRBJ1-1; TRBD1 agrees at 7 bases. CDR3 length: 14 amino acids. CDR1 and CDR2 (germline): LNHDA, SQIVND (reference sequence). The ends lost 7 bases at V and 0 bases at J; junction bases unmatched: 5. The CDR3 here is CASTAGQMNTEAFF. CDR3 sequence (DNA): TGTGCCAGTACCGCGGGACAGATGAACACTGAAGCTTTCTTT.

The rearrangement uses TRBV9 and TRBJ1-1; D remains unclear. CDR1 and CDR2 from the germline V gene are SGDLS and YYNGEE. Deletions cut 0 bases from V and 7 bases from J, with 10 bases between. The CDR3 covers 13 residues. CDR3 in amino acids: CASSVVVGSEAFF. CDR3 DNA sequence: TGTGCCAGCAGCGTAGTCGTGGGTAGTGAAGCTTTCTTT.

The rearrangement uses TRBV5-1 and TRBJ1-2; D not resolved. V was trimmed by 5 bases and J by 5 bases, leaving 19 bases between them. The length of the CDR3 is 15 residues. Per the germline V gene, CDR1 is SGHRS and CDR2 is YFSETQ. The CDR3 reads CASSFVVGLTYGYTF. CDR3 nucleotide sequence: TGCGCCAGCAGTTTCGTTGTTGGGCTGACATATGGCTACACCTTC.

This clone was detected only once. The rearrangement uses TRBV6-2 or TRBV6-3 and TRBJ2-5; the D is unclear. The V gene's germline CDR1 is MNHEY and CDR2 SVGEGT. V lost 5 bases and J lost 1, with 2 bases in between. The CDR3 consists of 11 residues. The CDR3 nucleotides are TGTGCCAGCAGTCTCCAAGAGACCCAGTACTTC. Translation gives CASSLQETQYF.

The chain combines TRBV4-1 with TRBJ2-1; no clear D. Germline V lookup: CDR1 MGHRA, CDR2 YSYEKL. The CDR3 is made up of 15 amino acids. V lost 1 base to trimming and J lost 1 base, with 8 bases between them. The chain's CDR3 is CASSQVIGSYNEQFF. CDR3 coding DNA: TGCGCCAGCAGCCAAGTTATTGGGTCCTACAATGAGCAGTTCTTC.

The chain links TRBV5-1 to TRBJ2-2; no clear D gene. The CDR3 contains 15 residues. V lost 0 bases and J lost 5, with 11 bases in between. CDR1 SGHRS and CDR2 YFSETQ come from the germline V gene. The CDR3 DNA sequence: TGCGCCAGCAGCTTGGTACAGTGGTATACCGGGGAGCTGTTTTTT. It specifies CASSLVQWYTGELFF.